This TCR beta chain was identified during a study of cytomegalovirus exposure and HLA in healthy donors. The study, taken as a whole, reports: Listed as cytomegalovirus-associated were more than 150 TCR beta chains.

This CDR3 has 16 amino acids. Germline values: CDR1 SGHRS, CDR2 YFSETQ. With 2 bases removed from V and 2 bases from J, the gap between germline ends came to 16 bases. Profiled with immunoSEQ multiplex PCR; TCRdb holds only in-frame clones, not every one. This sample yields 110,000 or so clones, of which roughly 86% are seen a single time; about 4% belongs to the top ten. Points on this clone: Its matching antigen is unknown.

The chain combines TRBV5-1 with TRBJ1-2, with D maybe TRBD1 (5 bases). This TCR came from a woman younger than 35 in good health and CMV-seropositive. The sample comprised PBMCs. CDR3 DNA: TGCGCCAGCAGCTTTCCACAGGCCCTCGGGAACTATGGCTACACCTTC. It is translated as CASSFPQALGNYGYTF.